The 32 T cell receptor beta chains below were found in one sample sequenced in a study of T cell responses to AZD1222 COVID-19 vaccine. Sequencing was performed with immunoSEQ multiplex PCR; in TCRdb, only in-frame clones are kept and a portion is missing. The sample consists of about 83,000 clones, roughly 82% of them appearing once. Sequences were derived from peripheral blood, sampled on day 0 of AZD1222 vaccination. Receptors were obtained from an adult in good health.

The chain has TRBV20-1 and TRBJ2-5, with D uncertain. This CDR3 spans 11 amino acids. V was cut by 0 bases and J by 8 bases, with 7 bases left in between. The germline V gene encodes CDR1 DFQATT and CDR2 SNEGSKA (reference sequence). This chain's CDR3 is CSARDPSTQYF. CDR3 DNA sequence: TGCAGTGCTAGAGATCCGTCTACCCAGTACTTC.

This chain uses TRBV7-2 with TRBJ2-2; 9 bases fit TRBD2. V was pared by 6 bases and J by 4 bases, with 6 bases of the junction left unmatched. The CDR3 sequence is 15 residues long. CDR1 is SGHTA, CDR2 FQGNSA, per germline. CDR3 sequence (DNA): TGTGCCAGCAGTATGGCGGGAGGGCCCACCGGGGAGCTGTTTTTT. Protein product: CASSMAGGPTGELFF.

The chain recombines TRBV6-1 with TRBJ2-7; 9 positions match TRBD1. The CDR3 runs 19 residues. Germline assignment: CDR1 MNHNS and CDR2 SASEGT. J was trimmed by 3 bases and V by 3 bases; bases with no gene match: 18. The CDR3 protein is CASSDPRSPQGAGDYEQYF. For the CDR3, the DNA is TGTGCCAGCAGTGACCCAAGATCACCACAGGGGGCAGGGGACTACGAGCAGTACTTC.

The V call is TRBV13, the J call TRBJ1-2; 8 bases align to TRBD1. The CDR3 has 15 amino acids. CDR1 is PRHDT, CDR2 FYEKMQ, per germline (reference sequence). Trimming cost V 4 bases and J 8 bases; bases outside gene matches: 12. The CDR3 DNA follows: TGTGCCAGCAGCTCACAGGGGGACCTAGGATTGGGCTACACCTTC. It codes for CASSSQGDLGLGYTF.

The chain uses TRBV30 and TRBJ1-5, with D uncertain. The CDR3 contains 13 residues. Trimming removed 4 bases from V and 4 bases from J, with 11 bases in between. The germline V gene encodes CDR1 GTSNPN and CDR2 SVGIG (reference sequence). CDR3 loop: CAWKAGVNQPQHF. The DNA for the CDR3 is TGTGCCTGGAAGGCGGGAGTTAATCAGCCCCAGCATTTT.

This chain links TRBV7-3 with TRBJ2-7; D is uncertain. The ends were cut back, 2 bases at V and 3 bases at J, with 8 bases in the middle. CDR3 length: 13 residues. Per germline, CDR1 SGHTA and CDR2 FQGTGA. CDR3 amino acids: CASSLGAYYEQYF. The CDR3 DNA reads TGTGCCAGCAGCTTAGGCGCCTACTACGAGCAGTACTTC.

This clone came up once. CDR3 sequence (DNA): TGTGCCAGCTCACAGTCCTCCAGGGCCAACTCTGGAAACACCATATATTTT. Residues: CASSQSSRANSGNTIYF. The V call is TRBV18, the J call TRBJ1-3; a possible D gene is TRBD1 (5 bases). Trimming shortened V by 4 bases and J by 0 bases, and 16 bases separated the two germline ends. CDR3 length: 17 amino acids. Per the germline V gene, CDR1 is KGHSH and CDR2 is LQKENI.

V is TRBV10-3 and J is TRBJ2-7; TRBD1 matches 10 bases. The V gene end was trimmed by 10 bases and the J gene end by 6 bases; junction bases not matched to a gene: 9. This CDR3 is 13 amino acids long. The germline gives CDR1 ENHRY, CDR2 SYGVKD. CDR3 sequence: CANPRTGGPEQYF. The CDR3, as DNA: TGTGCCAACCCGAGGACAGGGGGGCCCGAGCAGTACTTC.

The V gene is TRBV10-1, the J gene TRBJ1-3; D is unresolved. The germline CDR1 and CDR2 sequences are WNHNN and SYGVQD (reference sequence). The CDR3 loop spans 15 amino acids. Trimming removed 10 bases at V and 1 base at J, with 17 bases between. The CDR3 spells CATPGTVWSGNTIYF. The CDR3 nucleotides are TGCGCCACCCCGGGCACAGTCTGGTCTGGAAACACCATATATTTT.

V gene TRBV9 combines with J gene TRBJ2-5; 7 bases are a match to TRBD1. After removal of 4 bases from V and 5 bases from J, the junction contained 8 bases not matched to a gene. This CDR3 comprises 14 residues. CDR1 SGDLS and CDR2 YYNGEE come from the germline V gene. The DNA of the CDR3 is TGTGCCAGCAGCCCCGGACAGGTCGGGGAGACCCAGTACTTC. Translated: CASSPGQVGETQYF.

The J gene is TRBJ1-2, the V gene TRBV5-1; D possibly corresponds to TRBD1 (6 bases). Looked up from germline, CDR1 is SGHRS and CDR2 is YFSETQ. The V end was cut by 4 bases, the J end by 5 bases, with 18 bases between. This CDR3 spans 15 amino acids. The CDR3 protein is CASSNGAGARYGYTF. In DNA, the CDR3 is TGCGCCAGCAGCAATGGGGCGGGGGCGAGGTATGGCTACACCTTC.

This sequence joins TRBV5-1 and TRBJ1-3; D uncertain. Germline-derived CDR1 and CDR2 are SGHRS and YFSETQ. V shed 5 bases and J shed 2 bases, with 14 bases lying between them. This CDR3 comprises 15 residues. The DNA of the CDR3 is TGCGCCAGCAGTCTCCCCGAGGGCACTGGAAACACCATATATTTT. Encoded protein: CASSLPEGTGNTIYF.

V gene TRBV3-1 (or the pseudogene TRBV3-2) combines with J gene TRBJ2-3; maybe TRBD2 (6 bases). The CDR3 has 14 amino acids. CDR1 is LGHDT and CDR2 is YNNKEL in the germline V gene (reference sequence). Trimming shortened V by 4 bases and J by 3 bases, and 11 bases separated the two germline ends. As DNA, the CDR3 is TGTGCCAGCAGCCTTGGTGGAGGGACAGATACGCAGTATTTT. This sequence encodes CASSLGGGTDTQYF.

The CDR3 here is CASGSGDTDTQYF. The CDR3 DNA follows: TGTGCTAGTGGTTCGGGGGACACAGATACGCAGTATTTT. The rearrangement uses TRBV12-5 and TRBJ2-3, with D possibly TRBD2 on 6 matching bases. The length of the CDR3 is 13 residues. Trimming stripped 4 bases from V and 2 bases from J, with 7 bases between. Germline V gene sequence: CDR1 LGHNT, CDR2 FRNRAP.

Worth noting for this clone: The sample holds other DNA sequences that translate to the same CDR3. The rearrangement uses TRBV7-9 and TRBJ1-4, with D possibly being TRBD1 (6 bases). Germline V gives CDR1 SEHNR, CDR2 FQNEAQ (reference sequence). Trimming shortened V by 1 base and J by 4 bases, and 7 bases separated the two germline ends. This CDR3 spans 14 amino acids. CDR3 DNA sequence: TGTGCCAGCAGCTTAGGGACAGTTAATGAAAAACTGTTTTTT. This codes for CASSLGTVNEKLFF.

V is TRBV29-1 and J is TRBJ2-7, with TRBD2 matching 7 bases. The CDR3 spans 14 residues. The V gene's germline CDR1 is SQVTM and CDR2 ANQGSEA. Losses at the gene ends were 3 bases for V and 3 bases for J; bases not matched to a gene: 8. CDR3 amino acids: CSVDAGAGIYEQYF. The CDR3 nucleotides read TGCAGCGTTGACGCGGGAGCGGGAATCTACGAGCAGTACTTC.

V and J are TRBV19 and TRBJ2-2; a possible D gene is TRBD1 (7 bases). The CDR3 has 16 amino acids. CDR1 LNHDA and CDR2 SQIVND come from the germline V gene (reference sequence). Trimming took off 3 bases at V and 5 bases at J, with 16 bases between the two ends. The CDR3 nucleotides read TGTGCCAGTAGTATTTTCGGCAGGGGGGTAACCGGGGAGCTGTTTTTT. Translation gives CASSIFGRGVTGELFF.

This clone has only a few counts. The CDR3 region is CASSEGRLAGNTDTQYF. CDR3 in DNA: TGTGCCAGCAGTGAAGGGAGACTAGCGGGGAACACAGATACGCAGTATTTT. The chain is built from TRBV2 and TRBJ2-3; the match to TRBD2 covers 11 bases. V was clipped by 1 base and J by 2 bases; unmatched bases: 5. The CDR3 length is 17 residues. Germline V gene sequence: CDR1 SNHLY, CDR2 FYNNEI.

V and J are TRBV5-6 and TRBJ1-1; no clear D. CDR3 length: 15 residues. The germline gives CDR1 SGHDT, CDR2 YYEEEE. V lost 4 bases and J 2 bases, leaving 15 bases between the germline ends. The CDR3 region is CASSARGQANTEAFF. In nucleotides, the CDR3 is TGTGCCAGCAGCGCAAGAGGGCAGGCCAACACTGAAGCTTTCTTT.

The rearrangement joins TRBV20-1 to TRBJ2-3, with TRBD1 identical over 7 bases. CDR3 size: 15 residues. V trimming: 3 bases; J trimming: 4 bases; junction bases outside the gene matches: 10. Germline V gene sequence: CDR1 DFQATT, CDR2 SNEGSKA (reference sequence). The CDR3 reads CSASMLGTVSDTQYF. DNA of the CDR3: TGCAGTGCTAGTATGTTAGGGACAGTTTCAGATACGCAGTATTTT.

This clone was counted once. CDR3: CASSPFILGSDTGELFF. The CDR3 bases are TGTGCCAGCTCACCATTCATCTTAGGTTCGGACACCGGGGAGCTGTTTTTT. The chain recombines TRBV18 with TRBJ2-2; no firm D call. Germline V CDR1 and CDR2: KGHSH, LQKENI. Between the trimmed V and J ends, which lost 2 bases and 3 bases, there was a span of 16 bases. The CDR3 has 17 amino acids.

The CDR3 here is CASSSLGGAIVGEQFF. The DNA for the CDR3 is TGTGCCAGCAGCTCACTTGGCGGGGCCATCGTCGGTGAGCAGTTCTTC. The rearrangement joins TRBV7-2 to TRBJ2-1; D is possibly TRBD2 (6 bases). The CDR3 is made up of 16 amino acids. Trimming stripped 4 bases from V and 9 bases from J, with 22 bases between. Germline CDR1 reads SGHTA; CDR2 reads FQGNSA.

This clone was counted once. This chain links TRBV2 with TRBJ1-5; 8 nucleotides match TRBD1. The V and J ends lost 3 bases and 6 bases, in that order; junction bases with no gene match: 7. The CDR3 runs 15 residues. Germline lookup yields CDR1 SNHLY and CDR2 FYNNEI. CDR3 region: CASSDPRGRLQPQHF. The CDR3 DNA reads TGTGCCAGCAGTGACCCCAGGGGGCGTCTTCAGCCCCAGCATTTT.

The CDR3 DNA is TGTGCCAGCAGCTTAGGTGGCGCGGGGGACAATGAGCAGTTCTTC. This translates into CASSLGGAGDNEQFF. The chain uses TRBV11-3 and TRBJ2-1; 7 bases fit TRBD2. CDR1 and CDR2 (germline): SGHNT, YENEEA. The CDR3 contains 15 residues. V lost 1 base to trimming and J lost 5 bases; unmatched junction nucleotides: 5.

The DNA for the CDR3 is TGCGCCAGCGAGGGGTCCGGGGCCAACGTCCTGACTTTC. Translating it yields CASEGSGANVLTF. The chain carries TRBV10-2 and TRBJ2-6; either TRBD1 or TRBD2 may fit D (5 bases each). This CDR3 has 13 amino acids. Germline values: CDR1 WSHSY, CDR2 SAAADI. The V end lost 8 bases, the J end lost 4 bases, and 9 bases lay between the germline ends.

J is TRBJ2-1 and V is TRBV18, with 10 bases fitting TRBD2. CDR3 length: 15 amino acids. V trimming: 5 bases; J trimming: 2 bases; junction bases outside the gene matches: 3. CDR1 KGHSH and CDR2 LQKENI come from the germline V gene. The CDR3 DNA is TGTGCCAGCTCAAAGAGCGGGAGGGCCTACAATGAGCAGTTCTTC. Amino acid sequence: CASSKSGRAYNEQFF.

The V gene is TRBV7-9, the J gene TRBJ2-1; no reliable D call. The germline V gene has CDR1 SEHNR and CDR2 FQNEAQ (reference sequence). The CDR3 is made up of 13 amino acids. With 3 bases removed from V and 6 bases from J, the gap between germline ends came to 9 bases. The CDR3 sequence is CASSFQIANEQFF. The CDR3 DNA is TGTGCCAGCAGCTTCCAGATTGCCAATGAGCAGTTCTTC.

This chain uses TRBV28 with TRBJ1-6; 7 nucleotides line up with TRBD1. Germline V CDR1 and CDR2: MDHEN, SYDVKM. The CDR3 contains 14 residues. V was pared by 6 bases and J by 10 bases, with 9 bases of the junction left unmatched. The CDR3: CASRAQGNLSPLHF. The CDR3 nucleotides read TGTGCCAGCAGAGCACAGGGGAACCTATCACCCCTCCACTTT.

The chain couples TRBV4-3 to TRBJ2-2; 11 bases align to TRBD2. CDR1 is LGHNA, CDR2 YSLEER, per germline. After removal of 0 bases from V and 7 bases from J, the junction contained 7 bases not matched to a gene. The length of the CDR3 is 17 residues. The CDR3 reads CASSQDWGTSGDGELFF. The CDR3 region has the DNA TGCGCCAGCAGCCAAGACTGGGGGACTAGCGGAGACGGGGAGCTGTTTTTT.

Only a few counts were recorded for this clone. The genes are TRBV6-5 and TRBJ1-2, with 11 bases identical to TRBD1. With 7 bases clipped from V and 6 bases from J, the junction kept 7 bases outside the gene matches. The CDR3 consists of 14 residues. Germline assignment: CDR1 MNHEY and CDR2 SVGAGI. DNA of the CDR3: TGTGCCAGCACCGGACAGGGGGCGGTCGATGGCTACACCTTC. It codes for CASTGQGAVDGYTF.

The V and J genes are TRBV7-3 and TRBJ1-1; the D is unclear. This CDR3 has 14 residues. Trimming shortened V by 5 bases and J by 1 base, and 11 bases separated the two germline ends. Germline CDR1 reads SGHTA; CDR2 reads FQGTGA. CDR3 sequence: CASSPLGPNTEAFF. CDR3 DNA: TGTGCCAGCAGCCCCCTGGGCCCGAACACTGAAGCTTTCTTT.

This chain links TRBV6-2 or TRBV6-3 with TRBJ1-1, with D maybe TRBD1 (6 bases). The V end lost 5 bases, the J end lost 6 bases, and 22 bases lay between the germline ends. Germline assignment: CDR1 MNHEY and CDR2 SVGEGT. The CDR3 is made up of 16 amino acids. CDR3 nucleotides: TGTGCCAGCAGTAAAATCTCCCAGGGGATGTGGTCTGAAGCTTTCTTT. It specifies CASSKISQGMWSEAFF.